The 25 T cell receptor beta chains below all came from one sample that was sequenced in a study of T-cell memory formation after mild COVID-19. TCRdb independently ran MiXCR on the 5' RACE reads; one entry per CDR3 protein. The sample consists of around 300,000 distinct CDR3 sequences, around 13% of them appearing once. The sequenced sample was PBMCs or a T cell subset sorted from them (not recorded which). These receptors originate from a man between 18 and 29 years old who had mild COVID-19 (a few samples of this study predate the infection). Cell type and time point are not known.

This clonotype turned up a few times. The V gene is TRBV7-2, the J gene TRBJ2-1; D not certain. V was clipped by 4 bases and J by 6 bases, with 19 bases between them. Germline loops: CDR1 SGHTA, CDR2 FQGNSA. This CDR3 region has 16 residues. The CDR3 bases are TGTGCCAGCAGCTCTCCCCCGCGCCAGACACCCAATGAGCAGTTCTTC. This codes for CASSSPPRQTPNEQFF.

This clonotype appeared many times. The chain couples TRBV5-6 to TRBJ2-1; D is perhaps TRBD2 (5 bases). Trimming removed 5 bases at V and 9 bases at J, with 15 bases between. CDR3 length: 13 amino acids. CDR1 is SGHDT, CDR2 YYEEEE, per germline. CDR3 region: CASSILGEGEQFF. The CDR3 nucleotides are TGTGCCAGCAGTATTCTCGGCGAGGGTGAGCAGTTCTTC.

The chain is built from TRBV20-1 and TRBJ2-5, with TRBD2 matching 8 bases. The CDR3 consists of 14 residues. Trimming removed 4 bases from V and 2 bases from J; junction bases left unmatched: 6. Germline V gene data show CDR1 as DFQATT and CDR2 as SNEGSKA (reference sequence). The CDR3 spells CSAKPAGEQETQYF. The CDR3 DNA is TGCAGTGCTAAGCCAGCGGGGGAACAAGAGACCCAGTACTTC.

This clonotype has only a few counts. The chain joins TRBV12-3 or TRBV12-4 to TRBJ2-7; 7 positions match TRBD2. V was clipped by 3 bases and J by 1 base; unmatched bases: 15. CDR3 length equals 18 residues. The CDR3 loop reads CASSFAGGGPPNSYEQYF. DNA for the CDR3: TGTGCCAGCAGTTTCGCCGGCGGGGGTCCACCCAATTCCTACGAGCAGTACTTC.

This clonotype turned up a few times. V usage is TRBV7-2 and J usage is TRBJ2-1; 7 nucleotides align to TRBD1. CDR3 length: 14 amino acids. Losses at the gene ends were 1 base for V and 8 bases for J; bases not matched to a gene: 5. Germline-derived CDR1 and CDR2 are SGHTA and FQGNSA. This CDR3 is CASSLGDSWDEQFF. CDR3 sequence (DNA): TGTGCCAGCAGCTTAGGGGACAGTTGGGATGAGCAGTTCTTC.

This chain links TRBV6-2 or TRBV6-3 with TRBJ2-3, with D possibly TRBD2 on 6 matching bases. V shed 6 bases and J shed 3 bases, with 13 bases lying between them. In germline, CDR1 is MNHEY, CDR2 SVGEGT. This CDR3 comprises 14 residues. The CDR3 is CASRRLVATDTQYF. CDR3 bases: TGTGCCAGCAGACGACTAGTCGCTACAGATACGCAGTATTTT.

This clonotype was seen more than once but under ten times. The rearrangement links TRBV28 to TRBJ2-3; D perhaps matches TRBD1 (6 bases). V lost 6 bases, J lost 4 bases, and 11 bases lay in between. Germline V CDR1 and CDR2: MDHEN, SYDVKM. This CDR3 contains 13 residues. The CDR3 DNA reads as TGTGCCAGCAGCTCCCACAGGGCAGATACGCAGTATTTT. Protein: CASSSHRADTQYF.

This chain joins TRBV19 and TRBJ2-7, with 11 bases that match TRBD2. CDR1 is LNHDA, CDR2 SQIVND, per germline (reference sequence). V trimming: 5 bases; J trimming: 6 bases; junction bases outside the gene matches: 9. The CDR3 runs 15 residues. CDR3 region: CASSSTSGGRFEQYF. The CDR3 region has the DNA TGTGCCAGTAGTTCTACTAGCGGGGGTAGGTTCGAGCAGTACTTC.

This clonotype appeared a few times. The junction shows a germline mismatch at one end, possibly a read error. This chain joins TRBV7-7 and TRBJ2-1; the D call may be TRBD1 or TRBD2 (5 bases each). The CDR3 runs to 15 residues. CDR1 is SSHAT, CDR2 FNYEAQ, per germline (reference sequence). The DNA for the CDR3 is TGTGCTAGCAGCTTAGGGTATGGGGGAAGCAATGAGCAGTTCTTC. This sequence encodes CASSLGYGGSNEQFF.

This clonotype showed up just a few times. The CDR3 DNA reads as TGTGCCAGCAGCTTAAGCGGACGGAATAATTCACCCCTCCACTTT. It specifies CASSLSGRNNSPLHF. The J gene is TRBJ1-6, the V gene TRBV7-9, with D hard to call. CDR3 length equals 15 residues. Trimming removed 2 bases at V and 5 bases at J, with 10 bases between. Germline CDR1 SEHNR, CDR2 FQNEAQ (reference sequence).

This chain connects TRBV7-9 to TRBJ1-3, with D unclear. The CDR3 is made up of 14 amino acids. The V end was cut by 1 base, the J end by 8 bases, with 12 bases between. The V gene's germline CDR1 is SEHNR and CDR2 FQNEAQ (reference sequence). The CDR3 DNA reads TGTGCCAGCAGCTTAGGACGGCATAGAGACACCATATATTTT. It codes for CASSLGRHRDTIYF.

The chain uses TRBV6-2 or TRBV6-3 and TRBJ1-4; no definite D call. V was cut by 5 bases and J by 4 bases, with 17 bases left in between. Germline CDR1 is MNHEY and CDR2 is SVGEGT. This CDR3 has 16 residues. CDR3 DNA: TGTGCCAGCAGTCAACAACCGAAGACTGGTAATGAAAAACTGTTTTTT. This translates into CASSQQPKTGNEKLFF.

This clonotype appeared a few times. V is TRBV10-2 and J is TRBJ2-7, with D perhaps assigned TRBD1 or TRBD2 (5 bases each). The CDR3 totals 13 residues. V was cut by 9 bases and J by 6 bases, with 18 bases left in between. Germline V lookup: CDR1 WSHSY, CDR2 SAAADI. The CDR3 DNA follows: TGCGCCAGTCAAGTGAGTGTCGGGGCCGAGCAGTACTTC. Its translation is CASQVSVGAEQYF.

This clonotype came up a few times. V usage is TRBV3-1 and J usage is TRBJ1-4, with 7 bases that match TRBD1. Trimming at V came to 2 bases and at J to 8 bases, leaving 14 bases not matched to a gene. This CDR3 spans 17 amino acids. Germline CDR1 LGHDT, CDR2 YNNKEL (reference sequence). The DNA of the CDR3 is TGTGCCAGCAGCCAAAGGCTGGGCAGGGGGGTTGCAGAAAAACTGTTTTTT. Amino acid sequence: CASSQRLGRGVAEKLFF.

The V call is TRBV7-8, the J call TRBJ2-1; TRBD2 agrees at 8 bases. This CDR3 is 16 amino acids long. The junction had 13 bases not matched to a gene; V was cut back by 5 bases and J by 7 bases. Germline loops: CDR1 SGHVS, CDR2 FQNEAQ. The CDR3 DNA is TGTGCCAGCAGCGAGCACCTAGCGGGCCGCACTAATGAGCAGTTCTTC. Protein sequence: CASSEHLAGRTNEQFF.

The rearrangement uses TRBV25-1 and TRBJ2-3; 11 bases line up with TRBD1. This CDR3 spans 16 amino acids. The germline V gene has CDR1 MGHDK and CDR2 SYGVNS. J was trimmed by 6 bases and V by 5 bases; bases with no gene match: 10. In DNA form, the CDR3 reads TGTGCCAGCAGTCCCGGACAGGGGGCGAAAAGGGATACGCAGTATTTT. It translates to CASSPGQGAKRDTQYF.

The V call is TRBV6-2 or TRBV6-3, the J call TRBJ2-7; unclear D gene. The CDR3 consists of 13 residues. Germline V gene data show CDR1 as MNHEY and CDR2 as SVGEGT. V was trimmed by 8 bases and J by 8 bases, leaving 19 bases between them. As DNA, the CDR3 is TGTGCCAGCGGAGACTCGACTTATGGCAAGCAGTACTTC. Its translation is CASGDSTYGKQYF.

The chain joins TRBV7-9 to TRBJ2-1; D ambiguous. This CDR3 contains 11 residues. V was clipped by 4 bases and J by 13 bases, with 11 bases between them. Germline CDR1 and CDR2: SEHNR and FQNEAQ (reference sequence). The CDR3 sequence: CASSWRLDQFF. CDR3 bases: TGTGCCAGCAGCTGGAGACTGGATCAGTTCTTC.

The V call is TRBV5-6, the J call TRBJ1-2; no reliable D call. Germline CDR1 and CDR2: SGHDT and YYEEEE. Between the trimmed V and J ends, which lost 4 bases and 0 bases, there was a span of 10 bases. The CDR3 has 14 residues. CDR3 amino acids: CASSPMQSNYGYTF. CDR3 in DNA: TGTGCCAGCAGCCCTATGCAGTCTAACTATGGCTACACCTTC.

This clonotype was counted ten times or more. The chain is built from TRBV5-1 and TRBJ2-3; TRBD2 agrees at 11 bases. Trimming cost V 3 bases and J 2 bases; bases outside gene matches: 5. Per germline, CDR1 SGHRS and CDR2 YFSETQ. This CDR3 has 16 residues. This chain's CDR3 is CASSSLAGGLTDTQYF. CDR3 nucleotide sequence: TGCGCCAGCAGCTCGCTAGCGGGGGGACTCACAGATACGCAGTATTTT.

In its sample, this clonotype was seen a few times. The CDR3 coding sequence is TGTGCCACCAGTGATCGGGGCGGGGGGCATTACAATGAGCAGTTCTTC. This translates into CATSDRGGGHYNEQFF. The chain uses TRBV24-1 and TRBJ2-1, with 8 bases lining up with TRBD2. This CDR3 has 16 amino acids. Per the germline V gene, CDR1 is KGHDR and CDR2 is SFDVKD. V lost 3 bases, J lost 4 bases, and 7 bases stayed unmatched.

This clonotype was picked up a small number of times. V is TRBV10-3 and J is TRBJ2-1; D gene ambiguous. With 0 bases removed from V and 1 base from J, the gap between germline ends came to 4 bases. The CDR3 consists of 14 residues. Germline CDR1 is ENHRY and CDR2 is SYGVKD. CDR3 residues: CAISESGSYNEQFF. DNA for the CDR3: TGTGCCATCAGTGAGTCGGGGTCCTACAATGAGCAGTTCTTC.

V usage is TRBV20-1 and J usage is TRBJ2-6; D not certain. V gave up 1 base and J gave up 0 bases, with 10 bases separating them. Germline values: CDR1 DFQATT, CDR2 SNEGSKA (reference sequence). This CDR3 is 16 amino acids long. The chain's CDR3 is CSARGPGASGANVLTF. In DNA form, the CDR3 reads TGCAGTGCTAGAGGTCCAGGAGCCTCTGGGGCCAACGTCCTGACTTTC.

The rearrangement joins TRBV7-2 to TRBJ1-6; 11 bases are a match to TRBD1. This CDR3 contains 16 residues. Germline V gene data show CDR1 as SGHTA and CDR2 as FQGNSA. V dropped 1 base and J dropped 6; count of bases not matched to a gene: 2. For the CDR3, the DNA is TGTGCCAGCAGCTTAGGGACAGGGGGCGGTAATTCACCCCTCCACTTT. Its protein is CASSLGTGGGNSPLHF.

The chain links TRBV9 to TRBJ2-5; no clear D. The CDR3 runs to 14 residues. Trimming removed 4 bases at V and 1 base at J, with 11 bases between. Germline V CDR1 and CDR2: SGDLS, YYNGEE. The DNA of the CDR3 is TGTGCCAGCAGCATCTCGACCTTCCAAGAGACCCAGTACTTC. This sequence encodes CASSISTFQETQYF.